Following are 32 T cell receptor beta chains from one sample sequenced in a study of cytomegalovirus exposure and HLA in healthy donors. Both 60 Vbeta primers and 13 Jbeta primers went into the PCR. The repertoire was sequenced with immunoSEQ multiplex PCR; TCRdb's copy has only in-frame clones and lacks some. The data hold 130,000 to 150,000 clones, with about 75% observed a single time. The sample was PBMCs. The receptors here all came from a man in his 60s in good health and CMV-seronegative.

The gene calls are TRBV30 and TRBJ2-7; unclear D gene. V lost 2 bases to trimming and J lost 0 bases, with 8 bases between them. The CDR3 spans 13 residues. Germline V gene data show CDR1 as GTSNPN and CDR2 as SVGIG (reference sequence). The CDR3 reads CAWSRYSSYEQYF. CDR3 sequence (DNA): TGTGCCTGGAGTCGCTACAGCTCCTACGAGCAGTACTTC.

The chain recombines TRBV5-5 with TRBJ1-1; the match to TRBD1 covers 10 bases. J lost 1 base, V lost 5 bases, and 5 bases had no gene match. This CDR3 contains 15 residues. Germline V gene data show CDR1 as SGHKS and CDR2 as YYEKEE (reference sequence). The CDR3 DNA sequence: TGTGCCAGCAGTCAAAGGGACAGGGGGAACACTGAAGCTTTCTTT. It encodes CASSQRDRGNTEAFF. Looking up the rest from reference TRBV5-5 and TRBJ1-1 gives the full variable domain: DAGVTQSPTHLIKTRGQQVTLRCSPISGHKSVSWYQQVLGQGPQFIFQYYEKEERGRGNFPDRFSARQFPNYSSELNVNALLLGDSALYLCASSQRDRGNTEAFFGQGTRLTVV.

This rearrangement joins TRBV7-3 to TRBJ2-1; possible D gene TRBD2, 6 bases. The V gene lost 4 bases and the J gene lost 7 bases, with 11 bases spanning the gap. Germline lookup yields CDR1 SGHTA and CDR2 FQGTGA. This CDR3 spans 13 amino acids. Here the CDR3 DNA reads TGTGCCAGCAGCTCCTCGGCGGGGAATGAGCAGTTCTTC. Protein product: CASSSSAGNEQFF. Variable domain in full (rest from reference TRBV7-3 and TRBJ2-1): GAGVSQTPSNKVTEKGKYVELRCDPISGHTALYWYRQSLGQGPEFLIYFQGTGAADDSGLPNDRFFAVRPEGSVSTLKIQRTERGDSAVYLCASSSSAGNEQFFGPGTRLTVL.

The rearrangement links TRBV6-4 to TRBJ2-3; 7 nucleotides line up with TRBD1. V lost 8 bases and J lost 2; bases outside the gene matches: 4. This CDR3 is 13 amino acids long. From germline, CDR1 is MRHNA and CDR2 SNTAGT. The DNA for the CDR3 is TGTGCCAGCCCTGGGACAGCCACAGATACGCAGTATTTT. Translated, it gives CASPGTATDTQYF.

The chain links TRBV5-4 to TRBJ2-1, with 13 bases matching TRBD2. J gave up 4 bases and V 4 bases, and 5 bases lay outside the gene matches. Germline CDR1 SGHNT, CDR2 YYREEE (reference sequence). The CDR3 length is 16 residues. For the CDR3, the DNA is TGTGCCAGCAGCATGAGGACTAGCGGGAGTTACAATGAGCAGTTCTTC. As protein: CASSMRTSGSYNEQFF.

V gene TRBV5-1 combines with J gene TRBJ1-3; no clear D. Trimming left V 0 bases short and J 3 bases short, with 10 bases between. Germline V lookup: CDR1 SGHRS, CDR2 YFSETQ. The CDR3 has 15 amino acids. This CDR3 is CASSLDLLDGNTIYF. The CDR3 DNA reads TGCGCCAGCAGCTTGGACCTCCTAGATGGAAACACCATATATTTT.

As DNA, the CDR3 is TGTGCCACCAGCAGAGGACTAGCGGGACGCTACAATGAGCAGTTCTTC. This sequence encodes CATSRGLAGRYNEQFF. The V and J genes are TRBV15 and TRBJ2-1, with 11 bases matching TRBD2. Germline loops: CDR1 LNHNV, CDR2 YYDKDF (reference sequence). V was clipped by 1 base and J by 3 bases; unmatched bases: 2. The CDR3 covers 16 residues.

V gene TRBV15 combines with J gene TRBJ1-4; TRBD1 matches at 11 bases. The CDR3 sequence is 17 residues long. V trimming: 1 base; J trimming: 7 bases; junction bases outside the gene matches: 8. In germline, CDR1 is LNHNV, CDR2 YYDKDF (reference sequence). The CDR3 DNA reads as TGTGCCACCAGCAGAGGTGGACAGGGGGCCGGTATTGAAAAACTGTTTTTT. As protein: CATSRGGQGAGIEKLFF.

This chain uses TRBV9 with TRBJ2-5; a possible D gene is TRBD2 (6 bases). The CDR3 spans 15 residues. Trimming left V 4 bases short and J 5 bases short, with 18 bases between. Germline CDR1 SGDLS, CDR2 YYNGEE. CDR3 amino acids: CASSFPRAEGETQYF. The DNA for the CDR3 is TGTGCCAGCAGCTTCCCCCGAGCGGAGGGGGAGACCCAGTACTTC.

The CDR3 loop reads CAWSVLGQGVDEQYF. CDR3 DNA: TGTGCCTGGAGTGTACTAGGACAGGGAGTCGACGAGCAGTACTTC. The chain links TRBV30 to TRBJ2-7, with 8 positions matching TRBD1. Looked up from germline, CDR1 is GTSNPN and CDR2 is SVGIG (reference sequence). The CDR3 runs to 15 residues. V lost 0 bases and J lost 5; bases outside the gene matches: 9.

This chain uses TRBV19 with TRBJ1-5, with 9 bases lining up with TRBD1. The ends lost 6 bases at V and 0 bases at J; junction bases unmatched: 6. Per germline, CDR1 LNHDA and CDR2 SQIVND (reference sequence). CDR3 length: 16 amino acids. In nucleotides, the CDR3 is TGTGCCAGTAGACAGGGGGCGGGATTTAGCAATCAGCCCCAGCATTTT. Protein: CASRQGAGFSNQPQHF.

The chain has TRBV4-1 and TRBJ2-4, with unresolved D. The CDR3 totals 18 residues. CDR1 is MGHRA, CDR2 YSYEKL, per germline. Trimming pared 2 bases from V and 0 bases from J, leaving 17 bases between. The CDR3 protein is CASSQFTPKKLAKNIQYF. CDR3 sequence (DNA): TGCGCCAGCAGCCAATTTACCCCTAAGAAACTAGCCAAAAACATTCAGTACTTC.

This rearrangement joins TRBV29-1 to TRBJ1-5; 7 bases align to TRBD1. Germline V gene data show CDR1 as SQVTM and CDR2 as ANQGSEA. V dropped 5 bases and J dropped 3; count of bases not matched to a gene: 4. The CDR3 is 13 amino acids. In DNA form, the CDR3 reads TGCAGCGTTTCGACAGGGAACAATCAGCCCCAGCATTTT. Its translation: CSVSTGNNQPQHF.

The V call is TRBV12-2, the J call TRBJ2-5; whether TRBD2, the table's D call, matches the DNA was not checked. TRBV12-2 is labeled a pseudogene. The CDR3 runs to 16 residues. In nucleotides, the CDR3 is TGTGCAAGTCGCCATCGGACTAGCGGGAGCTCGGAGACCCAGTACTTC. Protein product: CASRHRTSGSSETQYF.

This clone was seen a few times. The chain combines TRBV27 with TRBJ1-5; a possible D gene is TRBD1 (6 bases). V gave up 7 bases and J gave up 5 bases, with 9 bases separating them. This CDR3 has 12 amino acids. Germline V gives CDR1 MNHEY, CDR2 SMNVEV (reference sequence). This CDR3 is CASTWGHQPQHF. DNA of the CDR3: TGTGCCAGCACCTGGGGGCATCAGCCCCAGCATTTT.

V and J are TRBV30 and TRBJ2-5; D might be TRBD2 (6 bases). The J call may be wrong; the DNA end is better matched by TRBJ2-7. The CDR3 spans 13 residues. The germline V gene encodes CDR1 GTSNPN and CDR2 SVGIG (reference sequence). Here the CDR3 DNA reads TGTGCCTGGACGACGGGAGTGGGCCACGAGCAGTACTTC. Protein: CAWTTGVGHEQYF.

In DNA, the CDR3 is TGTGCCAGCAGCTTGTCAGGTGGGCTAGCGGGAGCCTACGAGCAGTACTTC. Translation gives CASSLSGGLAGAYEQYF. V usage is TRBV5-4 and J usage is TRBJ2-7; 10 nucleotides match TRBD2. V dropped 1 base and J dropped 2; count of bases not matched to a gene: 9. Looked up from germline, CDR1 is SGHNT and CDR2 is YYREEE (reference sequence). The CDR3 loop spans 17 amino acids. Supplemented by reference TRBV5-4 and TRBJ2-7, the full variable domain reads ETGVTQSPTHLIKTRGQQVTLRCSSQSGHNTVSWYQQALGQGPQFIFQYYREEENGRGNFPPRFSGLQFPNYSSELNVNALELDDSALYLCASSLSGGLAGAYEQYFGPGTRLTVT.

The rearrangement joins TRBV18 to TRBJ2-3; D is perhaps TRBD2 (5 bases). This CDR3 is built from 14 residues. V lost 1 base, J lost 0 bases, and 5 bases lay in between. Germline assignment: CDR1 KGHSH and CDR2 LQKENI. The CDR3 DNA reads as TGTGCCAGCTCACCACAGCGGAGCACAGATACGCAGTATTTT. It translates to CASSPQRSTDTQYF.

CDR3 nucleotide sequence: TGTGCCAGCAGCCCTCCGCCGGGAGGGGGCCAAGAGACCCAGTACTTC. Protein: CASSPPPGGGQETQYF. The rearrangement links TRBV5-4 to TRBJ2-5; TRBD2 matches 8 bases. CDR1 SGHNT and CDR2 YYREEE come from the germline V gene (reference sequence). Trimming took 4 bases from V and 1 from J; bases not matched to a gene: 9. This CDR3 has 16 residues.

V gene TRBV2 combines with J gene TRBJ2-7; 9 positions match TRBD1. The germline gives CDR1 SNHLY, CDR2 FYNNEI. The CDR3 is 14 amino acids. V dropped 5 bases and J dropped 4; count of bases not matched to a gene: 6. In DNA, the CDR3 is TGTGCCAGCAGTATCCGGACAGGGGCTTACGAGCAGTACTTC. This gives the protein CASSIRTGAYEQYF. Based on the CDR3 plus reference TRBV2 and TRBJ2-7, the full variable domain is EPEVTQTPSHQVTQMGQEVILRCVPISNHLYFYWYRQILGQKVEFLVSFYNNEISEKSEIFDDQFSVERPDGSNFTLKIRSTKLEDSAMYFCASSIRTGAYEQYFGPGTRLTVT.

The chain combines TRBV4-3 with TRBJ2-2; 7 bases map to TRBD2. Germline V gene lookup returns CDR1 LGHNA and CDR2 YSLEER. The CDR3 runs 15 residues. V shed 4 bases, J shed 5 bases, and the junction held 7 bases outside the gene matches. The CDR3 nucleotides read TGCGCCAGCAGCCGTGGGGGGGGTGCTACCGGGGAGCTGTTTTTT. This gives the protein CASSRGGGATGELFF.

J is TRBJ2-1 and V is TRBV7-6; 12 nucleotides align to TRBD2. Germline loops: CDR1 SGHVS, CDR2 FNYEAQ. V was pared by 3 bases and J by 9 bases, with 6 bases of the junction left unmatched. The CDR3 length is 15 residues. The CDR3 region is CASSFLAGGPGEQFF. DNA for the CDR3: TGTGCCAGCAGCTTCCTAGCGGGAGGGCCAGGTGAGCAGTTCTTC.

This clone occurred a few times. CDR3 region: CASSPQAGGGETQYF. CDR3 nucleotides: TGTGCCAGCAGCCCACAAGCGGGAGGGGGAGAGACCCAGTACTTC. This chain connects TRBV5-4 to TRBJ2-5; 10 bases line up with TRBD2. CDR3 length: 15 residues. Germline CDR1 reads SGHNT; CDR2 reads YYREEE (reference sequence). V lost 4 bases to trimming and J lost 4 bases; unmatched junction nucleotides: 7.

The table lists this clone with a few counts. The rearrangement joins TRBV5-1 to TRBJ2-5; D not certain. This CDR3 is built from 14 residues. Germline loops: CDR1 SGHRS, CDR2 YFSETQ. The V end was cut by 0 bases, the J end by 2 bases, with 8 bases between. CDR3 in DNA: TGCGCCAGCAGCTTGGGGCAGGTACAAGAGACCCAGTACTTC. This translates into CASSLGQVQETQYF.

The chain employs TRBV7-2 and TRBJ1-2, with 10 bases identical to TRBD1. This CDR3 is built from 13 residues. Germline V gene data show CDR1 as SGHTA and CDR2 as FQGNSA. Unmatched junction bases numbered 3, after V lost 5 bases and J lost 6 bases. The CDR3 loop is CASSLGTGDGYTF. The CDR3 coding sequence is TGTGCCAGCAGCCTCGGGACAGGGGATGGCTACACCTTC.

The rearrangement links TRBV27 to TRBJ2-1, with 8 nucleotides matching TRBD2. Trimming took 8 bases from V and 2 from J; bases not matched to a gene: 11. The CDR3 loop spans 16 amino acids. Germline V gene sequence: CDR1 MNHEY, CDR2 SMNVEV (reference sequence). In DNA form, the CDR3 reads TGTGCCAGCTTTGGGCCCGGGACTAGTACCTACAATGAGCAGTTCTTC. Translation: CASFGPGTSTYNEQFF.

The chain uses TRBV28 and TRBJ2-6; TRBD1 might be the D (5 bases). This CDR3 has 17 amino acids. V was shortened by 1 base and J by 4 bases, with 14 bases between the two germline ends. Germline assignment: CDR1 MDHEN and CDR2 SYDVKM. The DNA for the CDR3 is TGTGCCAGCAGTTTATTAAGGGGAATAGGAGGGGCCAACGTCCTGACTTTC. Translated: CASSLLRGIGGANVLTF.

The chain recombines TRBV5-4 with TRBJ2-1; 11 nucleotides line up with TRBD2. Per germline, CDR1 SGHNT and CDR2 YYREEE (reference sequence). CDR3 length: 17 amino acids. J lost 4 bases, V lost 4 bases, and 10 bases had no gene match. This CDR3 reads CASSPQGTSGRYNEQFF. The DNA of the CDR3 is TGTGCCAGCAGCCCCCAGGGCACTAGCGGGAGATACAATGAGCAGTTCTTC.

This clone was observed once. In DNA, the CDR3 is TGTGCCAGCAGTTACCTTAGTCTTAGCAAGCACACTGAAGCTTTCTTT. Protein product: CASSYLSLSKHTEAFF. The V gene is TRBV6-5, the J gene TRBJ1-1; no clear D. Germline-derived CDR1 and CDR2 are MNHEY and SVGAGI. The germline V and J ends were trimmed by 2 bases and 3 bases, with 16 bases remaining between them. The CDR3 extends over 16 amino acids.

The J gene is TRBJ2-7, the V gene TRBV28; TRBD2 matches 9 bases. The junction had 7 bases not matched to a gene; V was cut back by 6 bases and J by 4 bases. Germline lookup yields CDR1 MDHEN and CDR2 SYDVKM. The CDR3 is 14 amino acids. CDR3 nucleotides: TGTGCCAGCAGAAATAGCGGGAGCGTATACGAGCAGTACTTC. It specifies CASRNSGSVYEQYF.

V and J are TRBV21-1 and TRBJ2-1; the DNA was not compared with TRBD2, the D call given in the table. TRBV21-1 is deemed a pseudogene. This CDR3 has 15 amino acids. This CDR3 reads CASSKSGRAKDEQFF. CDR3 nucleotides: TGTGCCAGCAGCAAAAGCGGGAGGGCCAAGGATGAGCAGTTCTTC.

The rearrangement uses TRBV6-6 and TRBJ1-2; D unresolved. This CDR3 is built from 11 residues. V was clipped by 6 bases and J by 8 bases, with 10 bases between them. The germline V gene has CDR1 MNHNY and CDR2 SVGAGI (reference sequence). The CDR3 here is CASSLTRGYTF. The CDR3 DNA reads as TGTGCCAGCAGCCTGACGAGGGGCTACACCTTC.